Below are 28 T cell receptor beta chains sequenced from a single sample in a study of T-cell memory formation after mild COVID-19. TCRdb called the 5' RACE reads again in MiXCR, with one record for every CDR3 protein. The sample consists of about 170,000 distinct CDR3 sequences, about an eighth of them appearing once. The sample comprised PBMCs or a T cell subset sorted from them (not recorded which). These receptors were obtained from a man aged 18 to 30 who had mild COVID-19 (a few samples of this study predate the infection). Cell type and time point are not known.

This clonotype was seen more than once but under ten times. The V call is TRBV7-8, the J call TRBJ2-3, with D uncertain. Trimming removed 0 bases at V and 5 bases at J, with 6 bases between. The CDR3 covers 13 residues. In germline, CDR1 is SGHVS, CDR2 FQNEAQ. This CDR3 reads CASSLAHRDTQYF. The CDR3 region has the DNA TGTGCCAGCAGCTTAGCTCATAGAGATACGCAGTATTTT.

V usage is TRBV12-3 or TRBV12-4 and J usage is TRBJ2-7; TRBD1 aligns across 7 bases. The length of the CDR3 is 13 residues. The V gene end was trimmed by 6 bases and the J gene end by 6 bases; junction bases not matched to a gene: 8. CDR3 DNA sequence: TGTGCCAGCAGCTTTACAGGGGTAGGCGAGCAGTACGTC. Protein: CASSFTGVGEQYV.

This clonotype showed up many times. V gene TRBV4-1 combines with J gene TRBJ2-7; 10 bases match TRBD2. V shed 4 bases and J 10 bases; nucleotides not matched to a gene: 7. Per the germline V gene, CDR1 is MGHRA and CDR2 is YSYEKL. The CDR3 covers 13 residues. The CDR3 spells CASSLGTSDFQYF. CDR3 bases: TGCGCCAGCAGCCTGGGGACTAGCGACTTCCAGTACTTC.

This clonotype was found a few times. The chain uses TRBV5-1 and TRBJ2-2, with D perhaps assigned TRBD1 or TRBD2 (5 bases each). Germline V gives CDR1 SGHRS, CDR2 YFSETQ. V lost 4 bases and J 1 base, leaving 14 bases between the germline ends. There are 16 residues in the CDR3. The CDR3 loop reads CASSPAGTQNTGELFF. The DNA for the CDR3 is TGCGCCAGCAGCCCAGCCGGGACCCAGAACACCGGGGAGCTGTTTTTT.

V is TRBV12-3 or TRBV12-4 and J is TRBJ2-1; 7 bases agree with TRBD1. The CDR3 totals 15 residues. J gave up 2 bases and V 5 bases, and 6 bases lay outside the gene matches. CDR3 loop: CASSRDSWTYNEQFF. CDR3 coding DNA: TGTGCCAGCAGTCGGGACAGCTGGACCTACAATGAGCAGTTCTTC.

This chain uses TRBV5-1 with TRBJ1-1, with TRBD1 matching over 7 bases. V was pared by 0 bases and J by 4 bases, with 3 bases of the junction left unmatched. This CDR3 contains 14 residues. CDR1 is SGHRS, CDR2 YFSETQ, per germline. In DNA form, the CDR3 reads TGCGCCAGCAGCTTGGACGGGACAGCCACTGAAGCTTTCTTT. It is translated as CASSLDGTATEAFF.

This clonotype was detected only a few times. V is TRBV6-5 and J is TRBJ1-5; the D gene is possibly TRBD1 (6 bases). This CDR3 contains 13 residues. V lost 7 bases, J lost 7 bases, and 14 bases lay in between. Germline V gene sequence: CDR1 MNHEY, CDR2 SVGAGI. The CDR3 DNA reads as TGTGCCAGCAAAGGTGCGGGGGGCCAGCCCCAGCATTTT. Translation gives CASKGAGGQPQHF.

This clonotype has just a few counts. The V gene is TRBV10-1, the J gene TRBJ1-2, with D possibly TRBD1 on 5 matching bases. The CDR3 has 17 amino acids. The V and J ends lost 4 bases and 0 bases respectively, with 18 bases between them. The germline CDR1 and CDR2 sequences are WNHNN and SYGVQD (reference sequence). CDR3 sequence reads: CASSGPLGDGANYGYTF. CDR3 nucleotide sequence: TGCGCCAGCAGTGGACCCCTGGGGGACGGAGCTAACTATGGCTACACCTTC.

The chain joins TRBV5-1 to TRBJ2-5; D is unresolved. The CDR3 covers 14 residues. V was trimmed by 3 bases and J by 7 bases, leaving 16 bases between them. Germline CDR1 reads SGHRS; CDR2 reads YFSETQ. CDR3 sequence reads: CASSSSGSRVTQYF. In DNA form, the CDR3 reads TGCGCCAGCAGCTCCTCCGGGTCCCGGGTGACCCAGTACTTC.

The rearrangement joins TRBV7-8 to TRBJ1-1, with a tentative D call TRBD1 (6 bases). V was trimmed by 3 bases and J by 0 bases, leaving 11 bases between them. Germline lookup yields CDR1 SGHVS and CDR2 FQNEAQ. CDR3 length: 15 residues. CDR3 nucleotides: TGTGCCAGCAGCTTTGGCAGGGGCGTGAACACTGAAGCTTTCTTT. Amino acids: CASSFGRGVNTEAFF.

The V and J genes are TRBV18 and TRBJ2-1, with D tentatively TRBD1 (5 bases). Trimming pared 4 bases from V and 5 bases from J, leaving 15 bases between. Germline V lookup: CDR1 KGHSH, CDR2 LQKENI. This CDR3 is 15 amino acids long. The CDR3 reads CASSLRPFRDNEQFF. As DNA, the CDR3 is TGTGCCAGCTCACTTCGCCCCTTCAGGGACAATGAGCAGTTCTTC.

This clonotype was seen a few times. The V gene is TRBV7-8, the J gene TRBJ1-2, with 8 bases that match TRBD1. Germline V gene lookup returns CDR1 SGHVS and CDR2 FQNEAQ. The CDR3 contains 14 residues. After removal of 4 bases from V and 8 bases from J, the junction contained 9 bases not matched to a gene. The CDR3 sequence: CASSSGTGYEGYTF. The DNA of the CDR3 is TGTGCCAGCAGCTCCGGGACAGGTTATGAAGGCTACACCTTC.

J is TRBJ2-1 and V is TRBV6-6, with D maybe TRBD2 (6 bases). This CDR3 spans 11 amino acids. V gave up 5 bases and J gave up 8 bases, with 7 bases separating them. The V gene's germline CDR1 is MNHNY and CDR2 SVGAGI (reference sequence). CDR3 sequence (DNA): TGTGCCAGCAGTCCGGGGGATGAGCAGTTCTTC. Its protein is CASSPGDEQFF.

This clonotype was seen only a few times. CDR3 coding DNA: TGTGCCTGGAGGGGAGGGACAGGGGGGTACAATGAGCAGTTCTTC. This sequence encodes CAWRGGTGGYNEQFF. This chain links TRBV30 with TRBJ2-1; 11 bases are a match to TRBD1. The CDR3 contains 15 residues. In germline, CDR1 is GTSNPN, CDR2 SVGIG (reference sequence). Trimming at V came to 3 bases and at J to 4 bases, leaving 5 bases not matched to a gene.

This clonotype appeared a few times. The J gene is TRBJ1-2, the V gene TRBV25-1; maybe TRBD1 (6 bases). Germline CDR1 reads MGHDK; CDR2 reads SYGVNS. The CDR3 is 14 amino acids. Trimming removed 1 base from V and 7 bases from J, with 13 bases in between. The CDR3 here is CASSESRTGLGYTF. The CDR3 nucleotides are TGTGCCAGCAGTGAATCTCGTACAGGGCTTGGCTACACCTTC.

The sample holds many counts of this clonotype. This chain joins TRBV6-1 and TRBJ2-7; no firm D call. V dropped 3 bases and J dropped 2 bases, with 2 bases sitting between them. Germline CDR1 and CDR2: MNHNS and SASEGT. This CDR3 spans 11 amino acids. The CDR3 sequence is CASSETYEQYV. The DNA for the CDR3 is TGTGCCAGCAGTGAGACCTACGAGCAGTACGTC.

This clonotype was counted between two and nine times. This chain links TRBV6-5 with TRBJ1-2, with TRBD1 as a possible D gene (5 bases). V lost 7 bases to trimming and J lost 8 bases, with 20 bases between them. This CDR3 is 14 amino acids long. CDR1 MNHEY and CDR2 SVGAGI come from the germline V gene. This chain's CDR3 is CASTSPAGLGGYTF. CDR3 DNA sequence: TGTGCCAGCACCTCCCCGGCGGGGCTTGGGGGCTACACCTTC.

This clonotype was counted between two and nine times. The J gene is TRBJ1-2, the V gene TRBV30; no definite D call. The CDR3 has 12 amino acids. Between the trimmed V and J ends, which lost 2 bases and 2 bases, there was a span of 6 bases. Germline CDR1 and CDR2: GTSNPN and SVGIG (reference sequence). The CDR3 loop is CAWSWGNYGYTF. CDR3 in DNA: TGTGCCTGGAGTTGGGGAAACTATGGCTACACCTTC.

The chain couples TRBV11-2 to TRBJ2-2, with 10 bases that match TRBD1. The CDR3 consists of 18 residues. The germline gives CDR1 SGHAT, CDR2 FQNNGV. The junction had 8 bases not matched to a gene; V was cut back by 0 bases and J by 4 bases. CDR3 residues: CASSLDRGWTGGTGELFF. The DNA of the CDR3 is TGTGCCAGCAGCTTAGATCGAGGGTGGACAGGGGGCACCGGGGAGCTGTTTTTT. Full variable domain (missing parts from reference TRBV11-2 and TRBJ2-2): EAGVAQSPRYKIIEKRQSVAFWCNPISGHATLYWYQQILGQGPKLLIQFQNNGVVDDSQLPKDRFSAERLKGVDSTLKIQPAKLEDSAVYLCASSLDRGWTGGTGELFFGEGSRLTVL.

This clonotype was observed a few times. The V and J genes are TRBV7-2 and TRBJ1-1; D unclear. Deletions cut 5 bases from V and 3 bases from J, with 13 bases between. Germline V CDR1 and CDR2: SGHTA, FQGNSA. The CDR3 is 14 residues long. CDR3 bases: TGTGCCAGCAGCCCCATGGCGGCGGACACTGAAGCTTTCTTT. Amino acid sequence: CASSPMAADTEAFF.

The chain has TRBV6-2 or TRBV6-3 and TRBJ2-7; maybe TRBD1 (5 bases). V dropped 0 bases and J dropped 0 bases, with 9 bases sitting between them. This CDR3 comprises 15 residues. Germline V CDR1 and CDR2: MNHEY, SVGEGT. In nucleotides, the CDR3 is TGTGCCAGCAGTTACTCAGACAGACCCTCCTACGAGCAGTACTTC. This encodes CASSYSDRPSYEQYF.

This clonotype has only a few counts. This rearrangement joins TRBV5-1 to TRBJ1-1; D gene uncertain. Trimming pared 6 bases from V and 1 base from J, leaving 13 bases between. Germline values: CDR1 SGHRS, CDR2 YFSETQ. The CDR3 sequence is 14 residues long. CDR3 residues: CASTGLGGNTEAFF. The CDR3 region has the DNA TGCGCCAGCACTGGCCTCGGAGGGAACACTGAAGCTTTCTTT.

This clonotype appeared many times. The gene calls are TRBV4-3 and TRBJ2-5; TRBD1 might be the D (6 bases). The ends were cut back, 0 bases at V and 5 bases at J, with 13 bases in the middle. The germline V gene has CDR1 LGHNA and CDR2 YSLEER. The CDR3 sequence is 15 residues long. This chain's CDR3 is CASSQDITGWETQYF. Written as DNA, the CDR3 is TGCGCCAGCAGCCAAGATATTACAGGGTGGGAGACCCAGTACTTC.

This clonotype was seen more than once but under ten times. This chain's CDR3 is CSVAWGAQETQYF. The CDR3 bases are TGCAGCGTCGCGTGGGGGGCGCAGGAGACCCAGTACTTC. The J gene is TRBJ2-5, the V gene TRBV29-1; D may match TRBD1 or TRBD2 (6 bases each). The V gene lost 6 bases and the J gene lost 5 bases, with 16 bases spanning the gap. Germline CDR1 is SQVTM and CDR2 is ANQGSEA. The CDR3 length is 13 residues.

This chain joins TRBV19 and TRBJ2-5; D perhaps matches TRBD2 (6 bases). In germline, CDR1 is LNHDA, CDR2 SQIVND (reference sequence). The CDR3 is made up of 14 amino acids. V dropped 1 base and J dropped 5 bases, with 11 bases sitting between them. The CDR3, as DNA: TGTGCCAGTAGTATAGTCGGGGGAGCGGAGACCCAGTACTTC. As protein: CASSIVGGAETQYF.

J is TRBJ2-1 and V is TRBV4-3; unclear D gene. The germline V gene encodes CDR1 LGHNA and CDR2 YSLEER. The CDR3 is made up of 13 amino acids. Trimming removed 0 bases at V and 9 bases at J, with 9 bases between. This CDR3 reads CASSQDRVSEQFF. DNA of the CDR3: TGCGCCAGCAGCCAAGATCGCGTCAGTGAGCAGTTCTTC.

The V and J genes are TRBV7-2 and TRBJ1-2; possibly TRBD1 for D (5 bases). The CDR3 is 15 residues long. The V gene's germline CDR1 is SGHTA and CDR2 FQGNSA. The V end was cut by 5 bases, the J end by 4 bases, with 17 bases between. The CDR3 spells CASSGPSRGLYGYTF. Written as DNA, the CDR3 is TGTGCCAGCAGCGGCCCTTCCCGGGGACTCTATGGCTACACCTTC.

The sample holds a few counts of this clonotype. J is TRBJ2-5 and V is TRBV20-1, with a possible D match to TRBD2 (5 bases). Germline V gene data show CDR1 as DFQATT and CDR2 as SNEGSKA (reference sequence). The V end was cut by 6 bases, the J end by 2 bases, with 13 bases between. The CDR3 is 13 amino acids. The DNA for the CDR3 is TGCAGTGCCCCGGGAAGCGGACAAGAGACCCAGTACTTC. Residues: CSAPGSGQETQYF.